Sequencing of this T cell receptor (beta chain) was carried out in a study of T cell repertoires in cytomegalovirus infection (dated by TCRdb to the late 2010s). At the level of the whole study: Recently identified HLA-C-restricted CMV epitopes, whose presentation resists viral immunomodulation, were targeted by peptide stimulations together with well-studied HLA-B-restricted epitopes. Donor HLA type was relevant to the analysis, as public TCR beta signatures indicated carriage of CMV infection together with the matching HLA type.

The germline V gene yields SGHVS for CDR1 and FQNEAQ for CDR2. The CDR3 sequence holds 17 residues, the cysteine and phenylalanine included. Left in the record is the CDR3 DNA by itself, 51 bases read in frame from the first base. Interpreted using the paper, the treatment or condition label stands for: in vitro stimulation with specific CMV peptide epitopes to enrich CMV-specific T cells. Overall study results and their limits: In both this cohort and an independent cohort of over 350 donors, the cumulative frequency of public TCR beta family members distinguished carriers of CMV infection plus the relevant HLA type. In the ex vivo response, HLA-C-restricted CMV-specific TCR beta clonotypes were dominant, and in two of eight donors the single most frequent clonotype came from this HLA-C-restricted group.

Sequencer: Illumina HiSeq 1500. TCRdb reran the public reads through fastp at Q25 and MiXCR, keeping productive beta chains. When rows share a CDR3 protein, they turn into one entry using the most common DNA and genes. The sample table records hundreds of thousands of distinct CDR3 sequences; approximately 31% of these occur just once. The ten top clones hold over 10% of the sample. About this clonotype itself: What antigen it recognizes has not been identified. A much larger clone sits a single nucleotide away, making a read error possible.

The chain was built from TRBV7-8 and TRBJ2-2, and 15 junctional nucleotides match TRBD2. This specimen consisted of cultured CD8+ T cells from PBMCs, obtained from culture after CMV antigen stimulation. The TCR sequence derives from a human donor in good health (CMV status not recorded). Some clones in this sample may be carry-over from other donors' samples. The CDR3 protein: CAGSQGLAGGNTGELFF. At the DNA level, the sequence is TGTGCCGGCAGCCAGGGACTAGCGGGGGGGAACACCGGGGAGCTGTTTTTT.